The 13 T cell receptor beta chains given below trace back to one sample, sequenced in a study of vaccination and CD4 T cells after COVID-19 (dated 2022 in TCRdb). Library preparation employed PCR. The sequencer listed for this sample is Illumina iSeq 100. DNA from cultured CD4+ T cells underwent TCR sequencing with the Oncomine TCR Beta short-read assay at the Johns Hopkins FTIC core. The public sequencing data were trimmed at Q25 with fastp and processed into clonotypes with MiXCR by TCRdb, which kept only in-frame beta chains. Every distinct CDR3 protein forms one entry, paired with its most common genes and DNA. The sample table holds around 10,000 distinct CDR3 sequences, of which 29% were seen once. Of the sample, roughly a quarter falls within the top ten clones. No cognate antigen is known for these TCRs. In the paper's terms, the treatment or condition label means: roughly 10-day PBMC culture with coronavirus spike peptide pools or control peptides (ViraFEST assay).

Material for sequencing was cultured CD4+ T cells from blood. Every receptor here comes from a human donor with COVID-19.

V gene TRBV11-3 combines with J gene TRBJ2-1, with 8 nucleotides matching TRBD1. CDR1 is SGHNT, CDR2 YENEEA, per germline. The ends lost 1 base at V and 7 bases at J; junction bases unmatched: 6. The CDR3 contains 15 residues. Here the CDR3 reads CASSLGGQGRNEQFF. DNA for the CDR3: TGTGCCAGCAGCTTAGGCGGACAGGGACGAAATGAGCAGTTCTTC.

V usage is TRBV20-1 and J usage is TRBJ2-1; TRBD1 agrees at 7 bases. The germline CDR1 and CDR2 sequences are DFQATT and SNEGSKA (reference sequence). Losses at the gene ends were 4 bases for V and 7 bases for J; bases not matched to a gene: 7. The CDR3 is made up of 13 amino acids. CDR3 sequence (DNA): TGCAGTGCTAACACTGCACAGGGGAATGAGCAGTTCTTC. Translation gives CSANTAQGNEQFF.

This chain joins TRBV5-1 and TRBJ2-2, with TRBD2 matching 10 bases. Looked up from germline, CDR1 is SGHRS and CDR2 is YFSETQ. The CDR3 extends over 16 amino acids. With V trimmed by 2 bases and J by 4 bases, 5 bases remained unmatched. The CDR3 region is CASSLLRLAGTGELFF. In DNA, the CDR3 is TGCGCCAGCAGCTTATTACGACTAGCGGGCACCGGGGAGCTGTTTTTT.

V gene TRBV29-1 combines with J gene TRBJ1-2, with no clear D. Germline lookup yields CDR1 SQVTM and CDR2 ANQGSEA. CDR3 length equals 11 residues. The V end lost 3 bases, the J end lost 8 bases, and 10 bases lay between the germline ends. CDR3 nucleotide sequence: TGCAGCGTTGACCCCAAGCGGGGCTACACCTTC. It codes for CSVDPKRGYTF.

The J gene is TRBJ2-3, the V gene TRBV7-2; 8 nucleotides agree with TRBD2. The CDR3 has 18 amino acids. V trimming: 5 bases; J trimming: 0 bases; junction bases outside the gene matches: 13. CDR1 and CDR2 from the germline V gene are SGHTA and FQGNSA. The CDR3 nucleotides read TGTGCCAGCAGCCCCAGGCTTAGCGGGACTTTCAGCACAGATACGCAGTATTTT. This sequence encodes CASSPRLSGTFSTDTQYF.

This clonotype is medium-sized by share. This rearrangement joins TRBV29-1 to TRBJ1-5; D perhaps matches TRBD1 (6 bases). The CDR3 loop spans 13 amino acids. Germline V CDR1 and CDR2: SQVTM, ANQGSEA. Between the trimmed V and J ends, which lost 7 bases and 3 bases, there was a span of 13 bases. CDR3 protein: CSARDNYNQPQHF. DNA of the CDR3: TGCAGCGCCCGGGACAACTACAATCAGCCCCAGCATTTT.

This sequence joins TRBV7-2 and TRBJ1-1; D call uncertain. Germline-derived CDR1 and CDR2 are SGHTA and FQGNSA. This CDR3 region has 11 residues. V lost 5 bases and J 5 bases, leaving 6 bases between the germline ends. CDR3 sequence: CASSRETEAFF. The CDR3 coding sequence is TGTGCCAGCAGCCGTGAGACTGAAGCTTTCTTT. Filled out from reference TRBV7-2 and TRBJ1-1, the complete variable domain reads GAGVSQSPSNKVTEKGKDVELRCDPISGHTALYWYRQSLGQGLEFLIYFQGNSAPDKSGLPSDRFSAERTGGSVSTLTIQRTQQEDSAVYLCASSRETEAFFGQGTRLTVV.

In this sample, this clonotype turned up a few times. The chain joins TRBV12-3 or TRBV12-4 to TRBJ1-5; D uncertain. The germline V and J ends were trimmed by 1 base and 9 bases, with 19 bases remaining between them. The length of the CDR3 is 16 residues. CDR3 in amino acids: CASSLGPVARLGPQHF. The CDR3 nucleotides are TGTGCCAGCAGTTTAGGACCGGTGGCCCGGCTAGGGCCCCAGCATTTT.

The chain uses TRBV10-3 and TRBJ1-2, with unresolved D. Trimming took 4 bases from V and 6 from J, leaving 15 bases between them. CDR1 and CDR2 from the germline V gene are ENHRY and SYGVKD. The CDR3 extends over 14 amino acids. In DNA, the CDR3 is TGTGCCATCAGTGGACCCCCCCCGACCCATGGCTACACCTTC. Translating it yields CAISGPPPTHGYTF.

This chain links TRBV5-8 with TRBJ2-1; 7 bases match TRBD2. V shed 2 bases and J 5 bases; nucleotides not matched to a gene: 7. Looked up from germline, CDR1 is SGHTS and CDR2 is YDEGEE. This CDR3 is built from 15 residues. The CDR3 DNA reads TGTGCCAGCAGCTTCATAAAGAGCGGGGACAATGAGCAGTTCTTC. It codes for CASSFIKSGDNEQFF.

The chain is built from TRBV6-5 and TRBJ2-1; tentative D call: TRBD2 (5 bases). Germline CDR1 is MNHEY and CDR2 is SVGAGI. The CDR3 consists of 15 residues. Trimming shortened V by 2 bases and J by 12 bases, and 20 bases separated the two germline ends. CDR3 region: CASSYRDVGIKGQFF. Here the CDR3 DNA reads TGTGCCAGCAGTTACCGCGACGTCGGGATTAAGGGGCAGTTCTTC.

This clonotype was detected only a few times. The chain employs TRBV24-1 and TRBJ2-1; no clear D. Germline V gene data show CDR1 as KGHDR and CDR2 as SFDVKD. This CDR3 has 12 amino acids. V dropped 3 bases and J dropped 6 bases, with 5 bases sitting between them. CDR3 nucleotide sequence: TGTGCCACCAGTGATGGGGTCAATGAGCAGTTCTTC. Its translation: CATSDGVNEQFF.

This chain uses TRBV27 with TRBJ2-1, with 9 bases fitting TRBD1. Per germline, CDR1 MNHEY and CDR2 SMNVEV (reference sequence). V gave up 5 bases and J gave up 2 bases; unmatched junction bases: 7. The CDR3 is made up of 16 amino acids. Here the CDR3 DNA reads TGTGCCAGCAGTATGTCCGACAGGGGGGCCTACAATGAGCAGTTCTTC. Translated: CASSMSDRGAYNEQFF.